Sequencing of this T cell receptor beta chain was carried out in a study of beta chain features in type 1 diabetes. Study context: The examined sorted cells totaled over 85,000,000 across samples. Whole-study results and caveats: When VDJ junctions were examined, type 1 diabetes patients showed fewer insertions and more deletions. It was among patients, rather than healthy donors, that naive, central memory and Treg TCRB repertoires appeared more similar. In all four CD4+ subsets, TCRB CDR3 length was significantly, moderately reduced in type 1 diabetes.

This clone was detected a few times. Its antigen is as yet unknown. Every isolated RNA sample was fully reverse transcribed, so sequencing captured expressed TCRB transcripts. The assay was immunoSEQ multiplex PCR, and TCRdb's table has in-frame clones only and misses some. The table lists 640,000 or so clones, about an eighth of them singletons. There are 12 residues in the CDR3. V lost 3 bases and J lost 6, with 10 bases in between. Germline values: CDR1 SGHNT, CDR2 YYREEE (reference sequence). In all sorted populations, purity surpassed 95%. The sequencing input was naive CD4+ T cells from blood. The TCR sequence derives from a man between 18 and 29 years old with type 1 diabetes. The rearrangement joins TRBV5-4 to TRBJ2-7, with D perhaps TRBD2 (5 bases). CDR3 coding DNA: TGTGCCAGCAGCTGGAATGAGGGCGAGCAGTACTTC. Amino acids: CASSWNEGEQYF.